One and the same sample provided the 18 T cell receptor beta chains below, sequenced in a study of cytomegalovirus exposure and HLA in healthy donors. 13 Jbeta primers and 60 Vbeta primers were used for the PCR. TCRdb's table, derived via immunoSEQ multiplex PCR, lists solely in-frame clones and lacks some. The sample gives under 100,000 clones, more than 50% of which show up once; 15% is in the top ten. The sequenced sample consisted of PBMCs. The receptors derive from a middle-aged woman in good health and CMV-seropositive.

This clone showed up just a few times. The chain has TRBV28 and TRBJ2-2, with D perhaps TRBD2 (5 bases). The CDR3 contains 17 residues. Germline-derived CDR1 and CDR2 are MDHEN and SYDVKM. V was pared by 8 bases and J by 1 base, with 20 bases between. CDR3 amino acids: CASRASGLPMNTGELFF. The CDR3 bases are TGTGCCAGCCGGGCCAGCGGACTCCCAATGAACACCGGGGAGCTGTTTTTT.

V usage is TRBV5-6 and J usage is TRBJ2-5; the match to TRBD1 covers 11 bases. J gave up 4 bases and V 2 bases, and 10 bases lay outside the gene matches. The germline V gene encodes CDR1 SGHDT and CDR2 YYEEEE. The CDR3 extends over 17 amino acids. CDR3 sequence reads: CASSFGQGAHTGETQYF. CDR3 coding DNA: TGTGCCAGCAGCTTTGGACAGGGGGCACACACGGGAGAGACCCAGTACTTC.

The rearrangement uses TRBV15 and TRBJ2-4, with D perhaps TRBD2 (6 bases). Trimming removed 6 bases from V and 6 bases from J, with 12 bases in between. The CDR3 is 13 residues long. Germline CDR1 is LNHNV and CDR2 is YYDKDF (reference sequence). As DNA, the CDR3 is TGTGCCACCAGGCCCCTCGGGGGAAACATTCAGTACTTC. Its protein product is CATRPLGGNIQYF.

The chain is built from TRBV19 and TRBJ2-4; unclear D gene. V shed 10 bases and J shed 1 base, with 17 bases lying between them. The CDR3 contains 15 residues. Germline-derived CDR1 and CDR2 are LNHDA and SQIVND (reference sequence). CDR3 in amino acids: CATQALIGAKNIQYF. As DNA, the CDR3 is TGTGCCACCCAAGCGCTAATTGGGGCCAAAAACATTCAGTACTTC. Based on the CDR3 plus reference TRBV19 and TRBJ2-4, the full variable domain is DGGITQSPKYLFRKEGQNVTLSCEQNLNHDAMYWYRQDPGQGLRLIYYSQIVNDFQKGDIAEGYSVSREKKESFPLTVTSAQKNPTAFYLCATQALIGAKNIQYFGAGTRLSVL.

This clone was counted between two and nine times. The chain uses TRBV6-1 and TRBJ1-1; perhaps TRBD1 as D (5 bases). The CDR3 loop spans 11 amino acids. Per germline, CDR1 MNHNS and CDR2 SASEGT. V lost 7 bases, J lost 8 bases, and 11 bases lay in between. CDR3 coding DNA: TGTGCCAGCAACGACAGCGACGAAGCTTTCTTT. Amino acids: CASNDSDEAFF.

This chain connects TRBV28 to TRBJ1-1; weak D call: TRBD1 (5 bases). Germline loops: CDR1 MDHEN, CDR2 SYDVKM. This CDR3 comprises 14 residues. Trimming removed 6 bases at V and 3 bases at J, with 14 bases between. The CDR3 reads CASRRAGWDTEAFF. Here the CDR3 DNA reads TGTGCCAGCAGGCGAGCAGGGTGGGACACTGAAGCTTTCTTT.

The chain has TRBV15 and TRBJ1-4; D may be TRBD1 (5 bases). The CDR3 totals 14 residues. The germline V gene has CDR1 LNHNV and CDR2 YYDKDF (reference sequence). The V gene lost 2 bases and the J gene lost 7 bases, with 11 bases spanning the gap. In DNA, the CDR3 is TGTGCCACCAGCAGATCGGCAAGGGGTGAAAAACTGTTTTTT. Its protein product is CATSRSARGEKLFF.

J is TRBJ2-2 and V is TRBV5-1; 11 bases align to TRBD2. J lost 8 bases, V lost 2 bases, and 8 bases had no gene match. The CDR3 has 16 residues. From germline, CDR1 is SGHRS and CDR2 YFSETQ. The CDR3 reads CASSLNSGRAGGELFF. For the CDR3, the DNA is TGCGCCAGCAGCTTAAATAGCGGGAGGGCCGGAGGGGAGCTGTTTTTT. The full variable domain, in which reference TRBV5-1 and TRBJ2-2 provide the parts outside the CDR3, is KAGVTQTPRYLIKTRGQQVTLSCSPISGHRSVSWYQQTPGQGLQFLFEYFSETQRNKGNFPGRFSGRQFSNSRSEMNVSTLELGDSALYLCASSLNSGRAGGELFFGEGSRLTVL.

This chain connects TRBV27 to TRBJ2-1; maybe TRBD2 (6 bases). CDR3 length equals 13 residues. Trimming stripped 0 bases from V and 12 bases from J, with 12 bases between. Germline CDR1 MNHEY, CDR2 SMNVEV (reference sequence). Written as DNA, the CDR3 is TGTGCCAGCAGTTTATCGTTAGTGGGGGGGCAGTTCTTC. Protein product: CASSLSLVGGQFF.

The V and J genes are TRBV5-5 and TRBJ1-1; 9 bases are shared with TRBD1. There are 18 residues in the CDR3. After removal of 0 bases from V and 3 bases from J, the junction contained 12 bases not matched to a gene. Germline CDR1 and CDR2: SGHKS and YYEKEE (reference sequence). The DNA for the CDR3 is TGTGCCAGCAGCTTGGCGGGGACAGGGATTTGGGCCTACACTGAAGCTTTCTTT. Encoded protein: CASSLAGTGIWAYTEAFF.

This clone was seen only a few times. The chain employs TRBV7-3 and TRBJ2-5; 7 bases are a match to TRBD2. This CDR3 is 14 amino acids long. Trimming removed 5 bases from V and 3 bases from J; junction bases left unmatched: 6. The V gene's germline CDR1 is SGHTA and CDR2 FQGTGA. This CDR3 is CASSPGGSEETQYF. The CDR3 DNA sequence: TGTGCCAGCAGCCCCGGGGGGAGTGAAGAGACCCAGTACTTC.

This clone was picked up a small number of times. The rearrangement joins TRBV29-1 to TRBJ1-2, with D unresolved. Trimming took off 3 bases at V and 8 bases at J, with 19 bases between the two ends. Germline V gene lookup returns CDR1 SQVTM and CDR2 ANQGSEA. This CDR3 is built from 14 residues. Written as DNA, the CDR3 is TGCAGCGTTGAGGGCCCTGGTCGTGGCGGGGGCTACACCTTC. It codes for CSVEGPGRGGGYTF.

The rearrangement links TRBV30 to TRBJ2-7; 8 nucleotides match TRBD1. This CDR3 is 12 amino acids long. V shed 7 bases, J shed 3 bases, and the junction held 5 bases outside the gene matches. From germline, CDR1 is GTSNPN and CDR2 SVGIG (reference sequence). The CDR3 DNA reads TGTGCCTTGGACAGGGTGGACTACGAGCAGTACTTC. Residues: CALDRVDYEQYF. Using reference TRBV30 and TRBJ2-7 for the parts outside the CDR3, the full variable domain is SQTIHQWPATLVQPVGSPLSLECTVEGTSNPNLYWYRQAAGRGLQLLFYSVGIGQISSEVPQNLSASRPQDRQFILSSKKLLLSDSGFYLCALDRVDYEQYFGPGTRLTVT.

The chain recombines TRBV5-1 with TRBJ1-1; 10 bases line up with TRBD1. There are 15 residues in the CDR3. Germline V gene data show CDR1 as SGHRS and CDR2 as YFSETQ. With 5 bases clipped from V and 6 bases from J, the junction kept 10 bases outside the gene matches. The CDR3 region has the DNA TGCGCCAGCAGGGAAAAAGACAGGGGGCAATCTGAAGCTTTCTTT. It yields the protein CASREKDRGQSEAFF. Complete variable domain (other parts from reference TRBV5-1 and TRBJ1-1): KAGVTQTPRYLIKTRGQQVTLSCSPISGHRSVSWYQQTPGQGLQFLFEYFSETQRNKGNFPGRFSGRQFSNSRSEMNVSTLELGDSALYLCASREKDRGQSEAFFGQGTRLTVV.

This chain joins TRBV7-2 and TRBJ1-5; possible D gene TRBD1, 5 bases. The CDR3 loop spans 14 amino acids. V lost 2 bases to trimming and J lost 5 bases, with 10 bases between them. Germline V gene sequence: CDR1 SGHTA, CDR2 FQGNSA. The chain's CDR3 is CASSLYAGYQPQHF. The CDR3 nucleotides are TGTGCCAGCAGCTTATATGCAGGGTATCAGCCCCAGCATTTT.

This chain connects TRBV2 to TRBJ1-2; D is uncertain. Trimming left V 6 bases short and J 3 bases short, with 17 bases between. CDR3 length equals 15 residues. Germline CDR1 reads SNHLY; CDR2 reads FYNNEI. CDR3 nucleotide sequence: TGTGCCAGCAGGGCATGGGCGGGCGTGGACTATGGCTACACCTTC. It encodes CASRAWAGVDYGYTF.

In this sample, this clone turned up a few times. The rearrangement uses TRBV2 and TRBJ1-5; TRBD1 might be the D (5 bases). Germline CDR1 and CDR2: SNHLY and FYNNEI. The CDR3 has 17 residues. V dropped 4 bases and J dropped 0 bases, with 16 bases sitting between them. Written as DNA, the CDR3 is TGTGCCAGCAGTGGAGTAGGACACCGATATAGCAATCAGCCCCAGCATTTT. It is translated as CASSGVGHRYSNQPQHF.

The sample holds a few counts of this clone. The chain couples TRBV5-4 to TRBJ2-7; TRBD2 matches at 12 bases. V shed 3 bases, J shed 4 bases, and the junction held 2 bases outside the gene matches. The CDR3 covers 14 residues. Germline CDR1 is SGHNT and CDR2 is YYREEE (reference sequence). The CDR3 is CASSSGLAGYEQYF. CDR3 DNA sequence: TGTGCCAGCAGCTCGGGACTAGCGGGTTACGAGCAGTACTTC.